This TCR beta chain was sequenced during a study of CD8+ T cells in alopecia areata. The study, taken as a whole, reports: Higher clonality and more expanded CD8+ clones appeared in lesional than normal scalp. Among the top 100, expanded CD8+ clones were significantly decreased by tofacitinib, as was scalp clonality.

Reverse transcription of extracted RNA yielded cDNA, which provided the sequencing template. Using immunoSEQ multiplex PCR, the repertoire was profiled, and TCRdb retains in-frame clones only, with some absent. The sample consists of 120,000 or so clones, around 60% of them appearing once. Specified treatment: oral pan-JAK inhibitor, 5-10 mg twice daily. In regard to this clone: Its antigen remains unidentified.

CDR1 is SGHRS and CDR2 is YFSETQ in the germline V gene. Trimming left V 3 bases short and J 1 base short, with 8 bases between. CDR3 length: 13 amino acids. Sample: CD4+ T cells sorted from blood, taken at week 4, from a patient treated with tofacitinib. The chain is built from TRBV5-1 and TRBJ2-7; D not resolved. This TCR came from a human donor with alopecia areata. In DNA form, the CDR3 reads TGCGCCAGCAGCTCCCCCGGATCCTACGAGCAGTACTTC. This codes for CASSSPGSYEQYF.